What follows describes a single T cell receptor (beta chain). Its antigen is not identified. These data come from a study of response to subunit inactivated influenza vaccine. General observations from the study: New T cells are recruited in small numbers by each seasonal influenza vaccination, according to the authors' suggestion.

CDR1 is SGHTA, CDR2 FQGTGA, per germline. CDR3 length: 13 amino acids. V was cut by 0 bases and J by 6 bases, with 7 bases left in between. MiXCR, applied by TCRdb to the RT-PCR reads, yields one record per CDR3 protein. The sample has just under 550,000 distinct CDR3 sequences; approximately 24% are singletons. These same records also appear under a second study, on T cells expressing NK-cell markers. As that report states: Researchers built TCR beta cDNA using 5'RACE template switching with UMIs. NKG2C+ dominant clonotypes from about 6 donors made up about 1.0-7.5% of CD8+ T cells.

The receptor's source is a middle-aged man who received an inactivated influenza vaccine. Material: CD4+ T cells sorted from PBMCs, obtained about 11 days after vaccination. This chain uses TRBV7-3 with TRBJ2-3, with D unresolved. The CDR3 DNA reads TGTGCCAGCAGCTTAACGAACCGGGATACGCAGTATTTT. This codes for CASSLTNRDTQYF.